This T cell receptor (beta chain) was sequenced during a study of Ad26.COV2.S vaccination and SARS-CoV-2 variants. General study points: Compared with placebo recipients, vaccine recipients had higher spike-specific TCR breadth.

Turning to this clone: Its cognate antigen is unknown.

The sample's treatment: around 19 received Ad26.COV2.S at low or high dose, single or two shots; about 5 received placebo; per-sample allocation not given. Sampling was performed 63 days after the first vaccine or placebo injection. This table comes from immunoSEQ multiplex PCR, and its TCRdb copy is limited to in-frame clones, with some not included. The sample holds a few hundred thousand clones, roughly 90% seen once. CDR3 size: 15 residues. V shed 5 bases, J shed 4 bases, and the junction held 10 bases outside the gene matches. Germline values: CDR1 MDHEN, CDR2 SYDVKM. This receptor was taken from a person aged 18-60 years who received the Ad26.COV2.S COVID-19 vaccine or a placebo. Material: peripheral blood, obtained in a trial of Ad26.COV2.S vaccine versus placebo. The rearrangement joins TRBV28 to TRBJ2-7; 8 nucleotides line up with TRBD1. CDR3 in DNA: TGTGCCAGCAGTCATCCCGGGACAGGCACATACGAGCAGTACTTC. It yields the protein CASSHPGTGTYEQYF.